This TCR beta chain comes out of a study of radiotherapy plus CTLA-4 blockade in lung cancer (dated by TCRdb to about 2018). For the wider study: Objective responses occurred in 18% of enrolled patients, and over 30% achieved disease control. Broader findings and caveats from the paper: Increased serum interferon-beta after radiation, together with early dynamic changes in blood T cell clones, were reported to be the strongest predictors of response. TCR clones derived from tumors expanded in peripheral blood after treatment with radiotherapy and ipilimumab.

The study tested focal radiation therapy combined with CTLA-4 blockade (ipilimumab) in patients with chemo-refractory metastatic non-small-cell lung cancer. The germline V gene sets CDR1 to SGDLS and CDR2 to YYNGEE. The CDR3 sequence holds 15 residues, the cysteine and phenylalanine included. Only the CDR3 DNA stays, 45 bases, in frame from base 1. V and J are truncated by 0 bases and 0 bases respectively, leaving an intervening sequence of 7 bases. Library prep was done by the immunoSEQ multiplex PCR assay. TCRdb's version of the immuneACCESS table is confined to in-frame rearrangements and falls short of the full clone set. An unresolved V gene accounts for under half of the shortfall where checked; the remainder is of unknown origin. The sample yields fewer than 100,000 clones; about 84% were counted once. About 0.79% of the sample goes to the ten largest clones. This clone was counted a single time. Its antigen target is currently unknown. It has no much larger one-base neighbor in the sample; base qualities were not kept.

Here the chain combines TRBV9 and TRBJ1-5, with the D gene uncertain. The sample here was peripheral blood, taken from a patient treated with radiotherapy plus ipilimumab. This sequence was found in a human donor with non-small cell lung cancer who had stable disease on radiotherapy plus ipilimumab. The CDR3 protein: CASSVGPFSNQPQHF. Here is the DNA: TGTGCCAGCAGCGTAGGTCCCTTTAGCAATCAGCCCCAGCATTTT.